The T cell receptor (beta chain) described here comes from a study of T-cell memory formation after mild COVID-19. Regarding the study as a whole: There were some responding clones in pre-infection memory, which suggested that cross-reactive memory had joined. What remained unconfirmed was the SARS-CoV-2 specificity of second-wave clones peaking on day 37.

A single record per CDR3 protein comes from TCRdb applying MiXCR to the 5' RACE reads. The sample contains over 300,000 distinct CDR3 sequences, 20% to 25% of which appear only once. There are 13 residues in the CDR3. Trimming cost V 3 bases and J 2 bases; bases outside gene matches: 1. Germline V gives CDR1 SGHRS, CDR2 YFSETQ. This clonotype was seen a handful of times. What it recognizes is unknown. The chain recombines TRBV5-1 with TRBJ2-5; 7 bases fit TRBD2. Material for sequencing was PBMCs or a T cell subset sorted from them (not recorded which). The TCR comes from a man between 18 and 35 years old who had mild COVID-19 (a few samples of this study predate the infection). Cell type and time point are not known. CDR3 loop: CASSWRGQETQYF. The CDR3 coding sequence is TGCGCCAGCAGCTGGCGGGGGCAAGAGACCCAGTACTTC.